What follows are 13 T cell receptor beta chains derived from one specimen sequenced in a study of shared clonotypes between healthy human individuals. Here immunoSEQ multiplex PCR was the method, and the copy in TCRdb shows in-frame clones only, minus some. The table includes a few million clones, 80% to 95% detected once. The sample was naive CD4+ T cells from PBMCs. Subset here: CD45RA+ positively selected. Receptors originate from a man between 18 and 29 years old in good health. Some clones in this sample may be carry-over from other donors' samples.

This sequence joins TRBV5-1 and TRBJ2-2; D is undetermined. Germline V gene sequence: CDR1 SGHRS, CDR2 YFSETQ. V was cut by 1 base and J by 5 bases, with 9 bases left in between. The CDR3 runs 14 residues. CDR3 DNA: TGCGCCAGCAGCTTGCGGCCCCAAACCGGGGAGCTGTTTTTT. The encoded protein is CASSLRPQTGELFF.

The gene calls are TRBV27 and TRBJ1-4; D is perhaps TRBD1 (5 bases). V was shortened by 1 base and J by 6 bases, with 12 bases between the two germline ends. The CDR3 sequence is 15 residues long. The V gene's germline CDR1 is MNHEY and CDR2 SMNVEV (reference sequence). CDR3 residues: CASSLLGTNHEKLFF. CDR3 in DNA: TGTGCCAGCAGTTTATTAGGGACCAATCATGAAAAACTGTTTTTT. The whole variable domain, remainder taken from reference TRBV27 and TRBJ1-4, is EAQVTQNPRYLITVTGKKLTVTCSQNMNHEYMSWYRQDPGLGLRQIYYSMNVEVTDKGDVPEGYKVSRKEKRNFPLILESPSPNQTSLYFCASSLLGTNHEKLFFGSGTQLSVL.

Points on this clone: Other DNA sequences in this specimen translate into the identical CDR3. The chain has TRBV28 and TRBJ2-5; 12 bases map to TRBD2. The CDR3 length is 14 residues. Losses at the gene ends were 5 bases for V and 3 bases for J; bases not matched to a gene: 1. Looked up from germline, CDR1 is MDHEN and CDR2 is SYDVKM. The chain's CDR3 is CASSRLAGEETQYF. Written as DNA, the CDR3 is TGTGCCAGCAGTCGACTAGCGGGGGAAGAGACCCAGTACTTC.

V and J are TRBV6-6 and TRBJ2-3; tentatively, D is TRBD2 (5 bases). The CDR3 runs 15 residues. The V gene's germline CDR1 is MNHNY and CDR2 SVGAGI (reference sequence). With 4 bases removed from V and 4 bases from J, the gap between germline ends came to 15 bases. As DNA, the CDR3 is TGTGCCAGCAGTTCTAGAACTAGTCTCGCAGATACGCAGTATTTT. It yields the protein CASSSRTSLADTQYF.

This chain joins TRBV27 and TRBJ1-2; D not resolved. Trimming shortened V by 3 bases and J by 8 bases, and 7 bases separated the two germline ends. This CDR3 comprises 11 residues. CDR1 is MNHEY, CDR2 SMNVEV, per germline (reference sequence). The CDR3 nucleotides are TGTGCCAGCAGTTTGAGGGAAGGCTACACCTTC. Its protein is CASSLREGYTF.

This clone has just one count. The gene calls are TRBV2 and TRBJ1-1, with unresolved D. V was pared by 0 bases and J by 5 bases, with 19 bases between. This CDR3 contains 17 residues. In germline, CDR1 is SNHLY, CDR2 FYNNEI. The CDR3 reads CASSEAGRSFGRTEAFF. The CDR3 DNA follows: TGTGCCAGCAGTGAAGCCGGGCGGTCCTTTGGGAGGACTGAAGCTTTCTTT.

In its sample, this clone was seen once. This chain connects TRBV23-1 to TRBJ2-7, with 7 nucleotides matching TRBD2. TRBV23-1 is filed as an ORF, its function uncertain. Trimming cost V 0 bases and J 2 bases; bases outside gene matches: 7. The CDR3 has 16 residues. The CDR3 DNA is TGCGCCAGCAGTCAATCGCGGCCTAGCGGACCCTACGAGCAGTACTTC. Translated: CASSQSRPSGPYEQYF.

The chain has TRBV7-3 and TRBJ1-1, with a possible D match to TRBD1 (5 bases). The V gene's germline CDR1 is SGHTA and CDR2 FQGTGA. Trimming removed 3 bases at V and 4 bases at J, with 21 bases between. The CDR3 has 17 amino acids. CDR3 amino acids: CASSFLFGGEIGTEAFF. The CDR3, as DNA: TGTGCCAGCAGCTTCCTCTTTGGAGGGGAGATCGGCACTGAAGCTTTCTTT.

The chain employs TRBV6-1 and TRBJ2-7; 10 bases line up with TRBD1. The CDR3 loop spans 16 amino acids. Losses at the gene ends were 1 base for V and 8 bases for J; bases not matched to a gene: 11. Germline V lookup: CDR1 MNHNS, CDR2 SASEGT. The CDR3 here is CASSEEGGTGVIQQYF. DNA for the CDR3: TGTGCCAGCAGTGAAGAGGGCGGGACAGGGGTGATCCAGCAGTACTTC.

The chain uses TRBV5-6 and TRBJ1-1; perhaps TRBD1 as D (5 bases). The CDR3 spans 16 residues. With 3 bases removed from V and 1 base from J, the gap between germline ends came to 16 bases. Germline V CDR1 and CDR2: SGHDT, YYEEEE. The CDR3 loop is CASSWGSSQGNTEAFF. The CDR3 DNA reads as TGTGCCAGCAGCTGGGGAAGCAGCCAGGGGAACACTGAAGCTTTCTTT. Filled out from reference TRBV5-6 and TRBJ1-1, the complete variable domain reads DAGVTQSPTHLIKTRGQQVTLRCSPKSGHDTVSWYQQALGQGPQFIFQYYEEEERQRGNFPDRFSGHQFPNYSSELNVNALLLGDSALYLCASSWGSSQGNTEAFFGQGTRLTVV.

The genes are TRBV2 and TRBJ1-4, with D perhaps matching TRBD1 (5 bases). Per germline, CDR1 SNHLY and CDR2 FYNNEI. Trimming removed 4 bases from V and 0 bases from J, with 12 bases in between. CDR3 size: 16 residues. The CDR3 loop reads CASSGRQLSTNEKLFF. The CDR3 DNA reads as TGTGCCAGCAGTGGGAGACAGCTTTCAACTAATGAAAAACTGTTTTTT.

The chain is built from TRBV7-2 and TRBJ1-2; TRBD1 aligns across 11 bases. With 5 bases clipped from V and 7 bases from J, the junction kept 6 bases outside the gene matches. This CDR3 is built from 14 residues. Germline values: CDR1 SGHTA, CDR2 FQGNSA. Here the CDR3 DNA reads TGTGCCAGCAGCCCAGGACAGGGGGCTGGTGGCTACACCTTC. It is translated as CASSPGQGAGGYTF.

V usage is TRBV7-9 and J usage is TRBJ2-1; perhaps TRBD2 as D (6 bases). V was clipped by 8 bases and J by 8 bases, with 22 bases between them. Germline lookup yields CDR1 SEHNR and CDR2 FQNEAQ (reference sequence). This CDR3 has 15 amino acids. This CDR3 reads CASPAREGVMYEQFF. Here the CDR3 DNA reads TGTGCCAGCCCCGCGCGGGAAGGTGTAATGTATGAGCAGTTCTTC.